The 19 T cell receptor beta chains below were found in one sample sequenced in a study of early T cells in non-severe SARS-CoV-2 infection. One entry per CDR3 protein results from TCRdb running MiXCR on the 5' RACE reads. The table lists roughly 30,000 distinct CDR3 sequences, under 6% of them singletons. The sample consisted of whole blood. The receptors were gathered from an adult who was a healthcare worker with PCR-confirmed SARS-CoV-2 infection or an uninfected control (not recorded which).

Many counts were recorded for this clonotype. The rearrangement uses TRBV20-1 and TRBJ2-4, with D uncertain. The V and J ends lost 3 bases and 0 bases respectively, with 6 bases between them. There are 13 residues in the CDR3. CDR1 and CDR2 (germline): DFQATT, SNEGSKA (reference sequence). CDR3 sequence: CSASAGAKNIQYF. The CDR3 coding sequence is TGCAGTGCTAGTGCAGGAGCCAAAAACATTCAGTACTTC.

There are many counts of this clonotype. This chain links TRBV29-1 with TRBJ2-7; D gene unclear. The CDR3 totals 13 residues. Germline V lookup: CDR1 SQVTM, CDR2 ANQGSEA. V was pared by 5 bases and J by 4 bases, with 15 bases between. The CDR3 here is CSVLDALGYEQYF. In DNA form, the CDR3 reads TGCAGCGTTCTTGACGCCCTTGGGTACGAGCAGTACTTC.

This clonotype was counted ten times or more. This rearrangement joins TRBV20-1 to TRBJ2-1; the D is unclear. The CDR3 consists of 12 residues. The V and J ends lost 6 bases and 3 bases respectively, with 9 bases between them. Germline loops: CDR1 DFQATT, CDR2 SNEGSKA (reference sequence). The CDR3 DNA follows: TGCAGTGCCGTGCAGAACTACAATGAGCAGTTCTTC. This gives the protein CSAVQNYNEQFF.

This clonotype was counted many times. J is TRBJ2-3 and V is TRBV11-3; D is perhaps TRBD1 (5 bases). V was clipped by 0 bases and J by 5 bases, with 6 bases between them. CDR3 length: 13 amino acids. Germline V gives CDR1 SGHNT, CDR2 YENEEA. CDR3 sequence: CASSLDREDTQYF. The CDR3 DNA reads TGTGCCAGCAGCTTAGACAGGGAAGATACGCAGTATTTT.

This clonotype occurred many times. The V call is TRBV20-1, the J call TRBJ1-5, with no clear D. Trimming removed 2 bases from V and 5 bases from J, with 19 bases in between. Germline V gene lookup returns CDR1 DFQATT and CDR2 SNEGSKA (reference sequence). The CDR3 has 16 amino acids. The CDR3 loop reads CSARKPQDGGYQPQHF. DNA for the CDR3: TGCAGTGCTAGAAAACCTCAGGATGGCGGATATCAGCCCCAGCATTTT.

This clonotype was seen many times. The V gene is TRBV7-9, the J gene TRBJ1-5; D gene uncertain. The CDR3 contains 14 residues. From germline, CDR1 is SEHNR and CDR2 FQNEAQ (reference sequence). V was shortened by 2 bases and J by 7 bases, with 12 bases between the two germline ends. CDR3 coding DNA: TGTGCCAGCAGCTTATCTGAACAGACGCAGCCCCAGCATTTT. It specifies CASSLSEQTQPQHF.

This clonotype was seen repeatedly, ten times or more. The chain links TRBV20-1 to TRBJ2-1; the D gene could be TRBD1 or TRBD2 (5 bases each). CDR3 length equals 12 residues. Germline V gene sequence: CDR1 DFQATT, CDR2 SNEGSKA (reference sequence). V was cut by 6 bases and J by 8 bases, with 14 bases left in between. The CDR3 protein is CSAGTVMDEQFF. The CDR3 region has the DNA TGCAGTGCCGGGACCGTGATGGATGAGCAGTTCTTC.

Ten or more counts support this clonotype. V gene TRBV6-2 or TRBV6-3 combines with J gene TRBJ2-1, with 14 bases aligning to TRBD2. There are 14 residues in the CDR3. CDR1 MNHEY and CDR2 SVGEGT come from the germline V gene. Losses at the gene ends were 4 bases for V and 9 bases for J; bases not matched to a gene: 2. CDR3 region: CASSSGLAGVEQFF. DNA for the CDR3: TGTGCCAGCAGTTCGGGACTAGCGGGGGTTGAGCAGTTCTTC.

This clonotype was recorded many times. The chain has TRBV20-1 and TRBJ1-1, with no clear D. This CDR3 region has 10 residues. V was pared by 6 bases and J by 9 bases, with 11 bases between. Germline CDR1 and CDR2: DFQATT and SNEGSKA (reference sequence). The CDR3 DNA is TGCAGTGCCTCAAGCAGGAAAGCTTTCTTT. Its protein is CSASSRKAFF.

This clonotype showed up many times. The rearrangement links TRBV18 to TRBJ2-1; TRBD2 matches at 11 bases. Unmatched junction bases numbered 10, after V lost 5 bases and J lost 10 bases. The germline CDR1 and CDR2 sequences are KGHSH and LQKENI. This CDR3 contains 15 residues. The chain's CDR3 is CASSLAGGRGFEQFF. The CDR3 region has the DNA TGTGCCAGCTCATTAGCGGGGGGGCGTGGATTCGAGCAGTTCTTC.

This clonotype was detected many times. The chain carries TRBV24-1 and TRBJ1-1; D is unclear. The germline V and J ends were trimmed by 3 bases and 3 bases, with 13 bases remaining between them. CDR3 length: 15 amino acids. Germline V lookup: CDR1 KGHDR, CDR2 SFDVKD. The CDR3 DNA is TGTGCCACCAGTGATATACGGGAGGGTCACACTGAAGCTTTCTTT. Protein sequence: CATSDIREGHTEAFF.

This clonotype appeared a few times. The CDR3 reads CASRRGTSGEARTDTQYF. CDR3 in DNA: TGTGCCAGCAGACGCGGGACTAGCGGGGAGGCGCGAACAGATACGCAGTATTTT. This chain joins TRBV7-9 and TRBJ2-3, with 13 bases that match TRBD2. The CDR3 length is 18 residues. Per germline, CDR1 SEHNR and CDR2 FQNEAQ (reference sequence). With V trimmed by 6 bases and J by 3 bases, 12 bases remained unmatched.

This clonotype was detected ten times or more. The chain carries TRBV30 and TRBJ1-5; D possibly corresponds to TRBD1 (5 bases). Between the trimmed V and J ends, which lost 5 bases and 0 bases, there was a span of 8 bases. CDR3 length equals 13 residues. In germline, CDR1 is GTSNPN, CDR2 SVGIG (reference sequence). As DNA, the CDR3 is TGTGCCTGGGCACAGGATAGCAATCAGCCCCAGCATTTT. Translation: CAWAQDSNQPQHF. Drawing the rest from reference TRBV30 and TRBJ1-5, the complete variable domain is SQTIHQWPATLVQPVGSPLSLECTVEGTSNPNLYWYRQAAGRGLQLLFYSVGIGQISSEVPQNLSASRPQDRQFILSSKKLLLSDSGFYLCAWAQDSNQPQHFGDGTRLSIL.

The table lists this clonotype with many counts. The chain employs TRBV20-1 and TRBJ2-1, with TRBD1 as a possible D gene (5 bases). The CDR3 is made up of 15 amino acids. Germline CDR1 reads DFQATT; CDR2 reads SNEGSKA (reference sequence). Trimming took off 3 bases at V and 0 bases at J, with 12 bases between the two ends. The CDR3 DNA sequence: TGCAGTGCTAGTGACAGTCGCTACTCCTACAATGAGCAGTTCTTC. Amino acids: CSASDSRYSYNEQFF.

This clonotype was seen at least ten times. The chain recombines TRBV29-1 with TRBJ2-5; 8 bases line up with TRBD1. Germline V CDR1 and CDR2: SQVTM, ANQGSEA. This CDR3 has 14 amino acids. V was pared by 3 bases and J by 1 base, with 4 bases of the junction left unmatched. The CDR3 loop reads CSVDGRGLQETQYF. The CDR3, as DNA: TGCAGCGTTGATGGCAGGGGGCTCCAAGAGACCCAGTACTTC.

This clonotype was detected ten times or more. This chain connects TRBV5-1 to TRBJ2-5; 10 bases line up with TRBD2. V lost 0 bases to trimming and J lost 3 bases; unmatched junction nucleotides: 2. The CDR3 runs 15 residues. CDR1 is SGHRS and CDR2 is YFSETQ in the germline V gene. The CDR3 protein is CASSLASGGEETQYF. CDR3 bases: TGCGCCAGCAGCTTGGCTAGCGGGGGAGAAGAGACCCAGTACTTC.

This clonotype appeared many times. The chain links TRBV6-5 to TRBJ2-1, with 7 bases fitting TRBD1. From germline, CDR1 is MNHEY and CDR2 SVGAGI. This CDR3 is built from 12 residues. V lost 5 bases, J lost 9 bases, and 4 bases stayed unmatched. CDR3 protein: CASSRGLGEQFF. DNA of the CDR3: TGTGCCAGCAGTAGGGGGCTCGGTGAGCAGTTCTTC.

This clonotype appeared a few times. The chain combines TRBV29-1 with TRBJ2-2; D tentatively fits TRBD1 or TRBD2 (5 bases each). Per the germline V gene, CDR1 is SQVTM and CDR2 is ANQGSEA. This CDR3 is built from 16 residues. The V gene lost 4 bases and the J gene lost 2 bases, with 17 bases spanning the gap. The DNA for the CDR3 is TGCAGCGTTGTAATTCCTTCGGGGCTAAACACCGGGGAGCTGTTTTTT. Translation gives CSVVIPSGLNTGELFF.

This clonotype showed up many times. The chain couples TRBV18 to TRBJ2-1, with 7 bases lining up with TRBD1. J was trimmed by 5 bases and V by 6 bases; bases with no gene match: 4. The CDR3 extends over 13 amino acids. Germline lookup yields CDR1 KGHSH and CDR2 LQKENI. CDR3 protein: CASSRGQDNEQFF. CDR3 sequence (DNA): TGTGCCAGCTCCAGAGGACAGGACAATGAGCAGTTCTTC.